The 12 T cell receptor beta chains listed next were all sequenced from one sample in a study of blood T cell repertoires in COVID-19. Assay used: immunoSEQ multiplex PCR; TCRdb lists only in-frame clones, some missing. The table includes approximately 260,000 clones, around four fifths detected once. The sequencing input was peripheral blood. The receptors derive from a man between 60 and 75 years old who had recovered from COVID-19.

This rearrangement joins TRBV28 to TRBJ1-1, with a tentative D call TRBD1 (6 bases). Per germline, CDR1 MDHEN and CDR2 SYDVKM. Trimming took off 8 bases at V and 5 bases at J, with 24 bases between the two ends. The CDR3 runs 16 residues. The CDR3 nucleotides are TGTGCCAGCTACGAGAGGGGGTACCCCACGGCGACTGAAGCTTTCTTT. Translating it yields CASYERGYPTATEAFF. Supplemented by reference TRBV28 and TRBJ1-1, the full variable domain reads DVKVTQSSRYLVKRTGEKVFLECVQDMDHENMFWYRQDPGLGLRLIYFSYDVKMKEKGDIPEGYSVSREKKERFSLILESASTNQTSMYLCASYERGYPTATEAFFGQGTRLTVV.

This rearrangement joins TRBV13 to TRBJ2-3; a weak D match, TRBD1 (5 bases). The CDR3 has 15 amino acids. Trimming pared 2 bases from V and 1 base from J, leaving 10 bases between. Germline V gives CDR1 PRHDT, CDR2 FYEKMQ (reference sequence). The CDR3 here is CASSLPVGRTDTQYF. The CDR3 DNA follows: TGTGCCAGCAGCTTACCGGTGGGGCGCACAGATACGCAGTATTTT.

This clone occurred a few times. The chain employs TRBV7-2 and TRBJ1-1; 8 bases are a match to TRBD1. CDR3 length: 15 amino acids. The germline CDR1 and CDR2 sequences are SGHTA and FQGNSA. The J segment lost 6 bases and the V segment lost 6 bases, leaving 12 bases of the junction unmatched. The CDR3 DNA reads TGTGCCAGCAGGCAGCAGGGACAGGCCTTGCCTGAAGCTTTCTTT. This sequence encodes CASRQQGQALPEAFF.

The CDR3 nucleotides are TGTGCCAGCAGCTTACAGGGGAGTTTAGGTAATGAGCAGTTCTTC. Protein: CASSLQGSLGNEQFF. This rearrangement joins TRBV5-4 to TRBJ2-1; 7 nucleotides agree with TRBD1. The germline gives CDR1 SGHNT, CDR2 YYREEE (reference sequence). The CDR3 sequence is 15 residues long. V was clipped by 2 bases and J by 7 bases; unmatched bases: 9.

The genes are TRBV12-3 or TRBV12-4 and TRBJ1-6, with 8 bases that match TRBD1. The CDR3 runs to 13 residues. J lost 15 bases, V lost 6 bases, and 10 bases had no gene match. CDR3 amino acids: CASRTGVSALLHF. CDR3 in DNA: TGTGCCAGCAGGACAGGGGTTTCGGCACTCCTCCACTTT.

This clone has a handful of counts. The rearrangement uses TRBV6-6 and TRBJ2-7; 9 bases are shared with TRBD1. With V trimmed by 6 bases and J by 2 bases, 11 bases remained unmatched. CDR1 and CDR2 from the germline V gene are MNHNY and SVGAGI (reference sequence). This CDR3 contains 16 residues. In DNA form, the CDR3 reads TGTGCCAGCAGCCAGGCCCGGGGACAGGGCACCTACGAGCAGTACTTC. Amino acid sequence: CASSQARGQGTYEQYF.

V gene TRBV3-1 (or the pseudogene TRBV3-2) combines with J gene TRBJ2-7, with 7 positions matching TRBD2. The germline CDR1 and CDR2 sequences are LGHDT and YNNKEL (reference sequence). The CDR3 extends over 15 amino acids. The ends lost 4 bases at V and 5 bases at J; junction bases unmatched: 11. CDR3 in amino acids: CASSLGSGGIDEQYF. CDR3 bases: TGTGCCAGCAGCCTAGGGTCGGGAGGTATCGACGAGCAGTACTTC.

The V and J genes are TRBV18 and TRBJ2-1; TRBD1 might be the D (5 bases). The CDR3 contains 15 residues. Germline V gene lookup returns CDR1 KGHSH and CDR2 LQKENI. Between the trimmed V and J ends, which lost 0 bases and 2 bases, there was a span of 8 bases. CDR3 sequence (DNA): TGTGCCAGCTCACCACCAGGGGTCCCCTACAATGAGCAGTTCTTC. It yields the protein CASSPPGVPYNEQFF.

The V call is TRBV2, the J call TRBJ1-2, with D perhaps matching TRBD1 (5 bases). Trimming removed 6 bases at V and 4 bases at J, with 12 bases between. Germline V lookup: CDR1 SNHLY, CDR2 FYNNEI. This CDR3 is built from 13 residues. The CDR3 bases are TGTGCCAGCAGAGGGACGGGACTCTATGGCTACACCTTC. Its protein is CASRGTGLYGYTF.

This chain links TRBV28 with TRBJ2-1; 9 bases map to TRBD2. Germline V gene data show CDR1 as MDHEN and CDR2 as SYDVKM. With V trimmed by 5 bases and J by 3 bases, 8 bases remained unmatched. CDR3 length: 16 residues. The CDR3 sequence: CASSGPRGGHYNEQFF. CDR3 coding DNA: TGTGCCAGCAGTGGCCCGCGGGGGGGCCACTACAATGAGCAGTTCTTC. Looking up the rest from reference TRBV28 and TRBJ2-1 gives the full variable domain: DVKVTQSSRYLVKRTGEKVFLECVQDMDHENMFWYRQDPGLGLRLIYFSYDVKMKEKGDIPEGYSVSREKKERFSLILESASTNQTSMYLCASSGPRGGHYNEQFFGPGTRLTVL.

The CDR3 sequence: CASRGGAWAGYTF. The CDR3 DNA follows: TGTGCCAGTAGAGGCGGGGCGTGGGCTGGCTACACCTTC. The rearrangement joins TRBV28 to TRBJ1-2; D possibly corresponds to TRBD1 (5 bases). The CDR3 has 13 amino acids. The V gene's germline CDR1 is MDHEN and CDR2 SYDVKM. V was pared by 9 bases and J by 7 bases, with 18 bases between.

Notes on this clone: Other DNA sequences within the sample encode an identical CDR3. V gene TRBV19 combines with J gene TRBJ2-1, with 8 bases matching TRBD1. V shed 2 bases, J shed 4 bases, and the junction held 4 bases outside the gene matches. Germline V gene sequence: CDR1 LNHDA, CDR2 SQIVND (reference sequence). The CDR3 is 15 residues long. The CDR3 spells CASSITGTGYNEQFF. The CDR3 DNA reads TGTGCCAGTAGTATAACTGGGACAGGTTACAATGAGCAGTTCTTC. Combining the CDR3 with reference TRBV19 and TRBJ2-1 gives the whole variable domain DGGITQSPKYLFRKEGQNVTLSCEQNLNHDAMYWYRQDPGQGLRLIYYSQIVNDFQKGDIAEGYSVSREKKESFPLTVTSAQKNPTAFYLCASSITGTGYNEQFFGPGTRLTVL.